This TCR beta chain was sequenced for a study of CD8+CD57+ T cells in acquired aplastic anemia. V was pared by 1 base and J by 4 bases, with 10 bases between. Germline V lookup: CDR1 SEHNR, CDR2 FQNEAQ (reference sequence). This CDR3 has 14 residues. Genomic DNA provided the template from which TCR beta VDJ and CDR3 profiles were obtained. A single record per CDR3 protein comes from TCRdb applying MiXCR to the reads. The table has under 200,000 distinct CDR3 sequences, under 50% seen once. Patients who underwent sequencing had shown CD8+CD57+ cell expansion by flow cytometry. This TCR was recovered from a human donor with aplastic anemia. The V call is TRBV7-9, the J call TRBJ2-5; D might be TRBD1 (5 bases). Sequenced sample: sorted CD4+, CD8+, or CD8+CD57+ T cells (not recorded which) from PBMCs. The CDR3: CASSLGTPSETQYF. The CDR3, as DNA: TGTGCCAGCAGCTTAGGGACACCCTCAGAGACCCAGTACTTC.